This T cell receptor beta chain was identified during a study of spatial heterogeneity in lung cancer. Study-wide background: Compared with alpha-chain sequences, beta-chain sequences were consistently detected in greater numbers. General study points: The appearance of ubiquitous expanded tumor TCRs in blood was greater at resection than follow-up.

Every TCR cDNA molecule carried a tag that served as a unique molecular identifier. TCRdb re-analysed the 5' RACE reads in MiXCR, keeping a single row per CDR3 protein. Found here are tens of thousands of distinct CDR3 sequences, approximately 5.2% of them singletons; the top ten hold about 28%. This clonotype was observed at least ten times. Its cognate antigen is unknown. Time point described: sample taken at primary tumor resection. Whole RNA came from tumor, nontumor lung or frozen PBMC and was sequenced without being sorted. The donor group consisted of around 70 patients who had untreated, early-stage non-small cell lung cancer. The CDR3 consists of 11 residues. Germline V gene sequence: CDR1 DFQATT, CDR2 SNEGSKA (reference sequence). V was pared by 6 bases and J by 6 bases, with 12 bases between.

The origin of this receptor is a female donor with early-stage non-small cell lung cancer. The starting material was PBMCs, obtained at surgery. The chain couples TRBV20-1 to TRBJ2-7; D gene uncertain. The CDR3 nucleotides are TGCAGTGCGAGGATTGTAGCCGAGCAGTACTTC. Its translation is CSARIVAEQYF.